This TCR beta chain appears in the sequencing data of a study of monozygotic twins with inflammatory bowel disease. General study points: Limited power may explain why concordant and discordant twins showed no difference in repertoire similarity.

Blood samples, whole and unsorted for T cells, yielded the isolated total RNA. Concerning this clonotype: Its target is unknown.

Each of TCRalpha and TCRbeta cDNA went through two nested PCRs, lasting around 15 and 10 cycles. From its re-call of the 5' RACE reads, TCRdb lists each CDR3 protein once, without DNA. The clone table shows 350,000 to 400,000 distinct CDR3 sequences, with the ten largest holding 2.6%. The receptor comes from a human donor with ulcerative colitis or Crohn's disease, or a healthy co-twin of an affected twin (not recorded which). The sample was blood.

The CDR3: CATSDPPTGELFF. This rearrangement joins TRBV24-1 to TRBJ2-2; without DNA, the TCRdb call of TRBD1 cannot be checked. The CDR3 sequence is 13 residues long. The germline gives CDR1 KGHDR, CDR2 SFDVKD.